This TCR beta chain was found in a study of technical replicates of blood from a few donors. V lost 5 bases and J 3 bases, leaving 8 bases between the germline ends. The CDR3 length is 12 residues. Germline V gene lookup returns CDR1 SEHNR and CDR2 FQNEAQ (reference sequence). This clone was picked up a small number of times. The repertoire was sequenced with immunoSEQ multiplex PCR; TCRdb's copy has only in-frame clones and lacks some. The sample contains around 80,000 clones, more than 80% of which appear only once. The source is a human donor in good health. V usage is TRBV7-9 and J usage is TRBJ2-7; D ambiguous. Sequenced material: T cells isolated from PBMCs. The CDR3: CASSQVGYEQYF. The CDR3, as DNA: TGTGCCAGCAGCCAGGTGGGCTACGAGCAGTACTTC.